This is a list of T cell receptor beta chains from one sample in a study of human T cells and chemical hapten exposure. TCRdb itself ran the RACE reads through MiXCR, one entry per CDR3 protein. This table holds 40,000 or so distinct CDR3 sequences, over 9.5% found once. The input for sequencing was whole blood, taken in connection with sensitization to the hapten diphenylcyclopropenone (DPC). The receptor set was obtained from a man younger than 40 with alopecia areata. Some clones in this sample may be carry-over from other donors' samples. Both conserved end residues are part of each CDR3. Each record gives: CDR3 length, J gene, D gene, V gene, clone size, CDR3 protein, CDR3 DNA. A D gene is named only where the DNA matches it firmly. Size is stated for part of the rows, as once, few or many counts, or as a class when the clone is expanded.

14 TRBJ2-3 TRBD2 TRBV5-1 few CASKTSGFTDTQYF TGCGCCAGCAAAACTAGCGGGTTCACAGATACGCAGTATTTT
14 TRBJ2-4 TRBD1 TRBV6-2/TRBV6-3 medium-sized CASSLAAGGNIQYF TGTGCCAGCAGTCTGGCGGCAGGGGGAAACATTCAGTACTTC
12 TRBJ2-7 . TRBV6-6 many CASSYRVHEQYF TGTGCCAGCAGTTACAGGGTGCACGAGCAGTACTTC
15 TRBJ2-5 TRBD1 TRBV2 few CASSPGTGGHETQYF TGTGCCAGCAGCCCCGGGACAGGGGGCCACGAGACCCAGTACTTC
16 TRBJ2-5 . TRBV7-6 . CASSKQPEQGSETQYF TGTGCCAGCAGCAAACAACCTGAACAGGGTTCAGAGACCCAGTACTTC
15 TRBJ2-5 TRBD1 TRBV28 . CASSVGQGIQETQYF TGTGCCAGCAGCGTCGGACAGGGTATACAAGAGACCCAGTACTTC
13 TRBJ2-3 . TRBV5-1 few CASSSPGADTQYF TGCGCCAGCAGCTCCCCAGGGGCAGATACGCAGTATTTT
15 TRBJ1-5 . TRBV12-3/TRBV12-4 many CASSFVGTVNQPQHF TGTGCCAGCAGTTTTGTCGGGACGGTTAATCAGCCCCAGCATTTT
12 TRBJ2-1 . TRBV14 many CASSQVTDGPLF TGTGCCAGCAGCCAAGTCACGGACGGTCCGCTCTTC
19 TRBJ2-3 . TRBV20-1 many CSARVSGLAAVRGTDTQYF TGCAGTGCTAGAGTCTCGGGGCTAGCAGCGGTTAGGGGCACAGATACGCAGTATTTT
16 TRBJ2-1 TRBD2 TRBV28 few CASSSRSGRAYNEQFF TGTGCCAGCAGCTCTCGAAGCGGGAGGGCCTACAATGAGCAGTTCTTC
15 TRBJ1-4 TRBD1 TRBV30 many CAWLAWTGTNEKLFF TGTGCCTGGCTGGCGTGGACAGGAACTAATGAAAAACTGTTTTTT
15 TRBJ2-5 . TRBV11-3 . CASSFSFRTQETQYF TGTGCCAGCAGCTTTTCGTTCCGGACTCAAGAGACCCAGTACTTC
12 TRBJ2-3 . TRBV7-6 many CASSIGDGPQYF TGTGCCAGCAGCATCGGTGACGGACCGCAGTATTTT
12 TRBJ1-2 . TRBV12-3/TRBV12-4 . CASSFGGFGYTF TGTGCCAGCAGTTTTGGCGGGTTTGGCTACACCTTC
14 TRBJ1-2 TRBD1 TRBV10-3 many CAINSGTGYYGYTF TGTGCCATCAACTCCGGGACAGGGTACTATGGCTACACCTTC
18 TRBJ2-3 . TRBV7-9 many CASSLGRGNRLDWKTQYF TGTGCCAGCAGCTTAGGGAGGGGAAATCGACTAGACTGGAAAACGCAGTATTTT
13 TRBJ1-1 . TRBV11-2 many CASSVVDSREAFF TGTGCCAGCAGCGTGGTCGACTCCCGTGAAGCTTTCTTT